The sequence of this TCR beta chain was determined in a study of shared T cell receptors in the human thymus. The method was immunoSEQ multiplex PCR; TCRdb's version includes in-frame clones alone and lacks a portion of them. The data show tens of thousands of clones, with 90% to 95% seen just once and 0.033% held by the top ten. From germline, CDR1 is SGHTA and CDR2 FQGTGA. Unmatched junction bases numbered 7, after V lost 4 bases and J lost 0 bases. The length of the CDR3 is 16 residues. The sequenced sample consisted of thymocytes. J is TRBJ2-3 and V is TRBV7-3; TRBD1 agrees at 7 bases. This receptor was identified in a human donor. This CDR3 reads CASSSPTGLSTDTQYF. The CDR3 DNA reads as TGTGCCAGCAGCTCACCGACAGGGTTGAGCACAGATACGCAGTATTTT.